This passage covers 10 T cell receptor beta chains from one sample sequenced in a study of blood T cell repertoires in COVID-19. Here immunoSEQ multiplex PCR was the method, and the copy in TCRdb shows in-frame clones only, minus some. The sample yields some 400,000 clones, around 90% seen once. The sample comprised peripheral blood. These receptors all stem from a man between 18 and 29 years old with active or convalescent COVID-19.

The V and J genes are TRBV19 and TRBJ2-7; 7 bases agree with TRBD1. Losses at the gene ends were 10 bases for V and 5 bases for J; bases not matched to a gene: 5. Germline values: CDR1 LNHDA, CDR2 SQIVND (reference sequence). The CDR3 length is 11 residues. The CDR3 sequence is CATRDRNEQYF. For the CDR3, the DNA is TGTGCCACCCGGGACAGAAACGAGCAGTACTTC.

The genes are TRBV6-5 and TRBJ2-7; D is possibly TRBD2 (7 bases). Between the trimmed V and J ends, which lost 8 bases and 8 bases, there was a span of 13 bases. CDR1 and CDR2 (germline): MNHEY, SVGAGI. This CDR3 has 11 residues. The chain's CDR3 is CASLGGAQQYF. DNA of the CDR3: TGTGCCAGCTTAGGGGGGGCTCAGCAGTACTTC.

V is TRBV28 and J is TRBJ1-5; TRBD1 matches 7 bases. The CDR3 has 15 residues. Germline V gives CDR1 MDHEN, CDR2 SYDVKM. The J segment lost 4 bases and the V segment lost 6 bases, leaving 9 bases of the junction unmatched. This CDR3 reads CASRNRGPFNQPQHF. DNA for the CDR3: TGTGCCAGCAGGAACAGGGGCCCGTTTAATCAGCCCCAGCATTTT.

The CDR3 loop is CASSQRTGATSGNTIYF. CDR3 sequence (DNA): TGCGCCAGCAGCCAGCGGACAGGGGCTACCTCTGGAAACACCATATATTTT. V and J are TRBV4-1 and TRBJ1-3, with 9 bases aligning to TRBD1. This CDR3 region has 17 residues. Germline assignment: CDR1 MGHRA and CDR2 YSYEKL. J lost 0 bases, V lost 3 bases, and 6 bases had no gene match.

The V call is TRBV4-3, the J call TRBJ2-1, with no clear D. The CDR3 totals 18 residues. V was cut by 1 base and J by 5 bases, with 21 bases left in between. CDR1 is LGHNA, CDR2 YSLEER, per germline. The CDR3 spells CASSQAGPWAVGNNEQFF. The CDR3, as DNA: TGCGCCAGCAGCCAAGCCGGCCCTTGGGCCGTTGGTAACAATGAGCAGTTCTTC.

This chain uses TRBV7-3 with TRBJ1-4, with D perhaps TRBD1 (5 bases). Germline V CDR1 and CDR2: SGHTA, FQGTGA. V shed 5 bases and J shed 5 bases, with 18 bases lying between them. This CDR3 comprises 16 residues. CDR3 bases: TGTGCCAGCAGCCCCCAGGGCGCATTGAGGAATGAAAAACTGTTTTTT. It encodes CASSPQGALRNEKLFF. The full variable domain, with the rest looked up from reference TRBV7-3 and TRBJ1-4, is GAGVSQTPSNKVTEKGKYVELRCDPISGHTALYWYRQSLGQGPEFLIYFQGTGAADDSGLPNDRFFAVRPEGSVSTLKIQRTERGDSAVYLCASSPQGALRNEKLFFGSGTQLSVL.

This clone appeared a few times. The chain recombines TRBV5-1 with TRBJ2-7; perhaps TRBD2 as D (6 bases). CDR3 size: 14 residues. From germline, CDR1 is SGHRS and CDR2 YFSETQ. V was trimmed by 4 bases and J by 6 bases, leaving 17 bases between them. The CDR3 nucleotides read TGCGCCAGCAGCCCGGGACTGTCTTCGGGCGAGCAGTACTTC. Its protein is CASSPGLSSGEQYF.

In regard to this clone: One junction end disagrees with the germline gene, perhaps due to a read error. The V call is TRBV11-2, the J call TRBJ2-6, with 8 bases matching TRBD1. CDR1 and CDR2 from the germline V gene are SGHAT and FQNNGV. The length of the CDR3 is 15 residues. CDR3 DNA: TGTGCCAGCAGCCCGGACAGGGCTGGGGCCAACGTGCTGACTTTC. Translating gives CASSPDRAGANVLTF. Looking up the rest from reference TRBV11-2 and TRBJ2-6 gives the full variable domain: EAGVAQSPRYKIIEKRQSVAFWCNPISGHATLYWYQQILGQGPKLLIQFQNNGVVDDSQLPKDRFSAERLKGVDSTLKIQPAKLEDSAVYLCASSPDRAGANVLTFGAGSRLTVL.

Notes on this clone: A much larger clone lies one base from this, so it may be a read error. Other nucleotide sequences in the sample specify the same CDR3. The chain joins TRBV11-3 to TRBJ1-1; no firm D call. CDR3 length: 13 amino acids. In germline, CDR1 is SGHNT, CDR2 YENEEA. V dropped 3 bases and J dropped 0 bases, with 5 bases sitting between them. In DNA form, the CDR3 reads TGTGCCAGCAGCTTGAGCCTGAACACTGAAGCTTTCTTT. Its protein product is CASSLSLNTEAFF.

The chain couples TRBV2 to TRBJ2-4, with D possibly TRBD2 on 6 matching bases. The CDR3 loop spans 15 amino acids. Trimming took off 2 bases at V and 7 bases at J, with 15 bases between the two ends. Germline V gene sequence: CDR1 SNHLY, CDR2 FYNNEI. In DNA form, the CDR3 reads TGTGCCAGCAGTGAATTGGGTAGCGGAAGTAACATTCAGTACTTC. Encoded protein: CASSELGSGSNIQYF.